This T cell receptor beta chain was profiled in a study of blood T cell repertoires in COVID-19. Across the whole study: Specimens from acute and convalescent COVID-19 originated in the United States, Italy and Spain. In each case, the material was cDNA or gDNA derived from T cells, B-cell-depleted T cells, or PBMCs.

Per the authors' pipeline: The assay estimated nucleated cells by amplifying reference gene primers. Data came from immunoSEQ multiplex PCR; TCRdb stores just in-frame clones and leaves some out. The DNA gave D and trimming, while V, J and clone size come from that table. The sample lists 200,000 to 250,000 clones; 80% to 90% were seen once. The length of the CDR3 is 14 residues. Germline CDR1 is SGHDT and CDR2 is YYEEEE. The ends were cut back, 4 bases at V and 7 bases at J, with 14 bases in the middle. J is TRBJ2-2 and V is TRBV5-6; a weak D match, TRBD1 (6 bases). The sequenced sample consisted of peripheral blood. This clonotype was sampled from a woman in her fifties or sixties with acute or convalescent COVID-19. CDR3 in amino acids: CASSKTGISGELFF. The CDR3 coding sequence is TGTGCCAGCAGCAAGACAGGAATTAGCGGGGAGCTGTTTTTT.